This T cell receptor beta chain was observed in a study of blood T cells in healthy people across ages. This clonotype appeared a few times. Using a J-beta primer mix together with a sample-barcoded 5' primer, a second PCR was run for roughly 6 to 11 cycles. MiXCR was run by TCRdb on the 5' RACE reads, yielding one entry per CDR3 protein. The repertoire holds roughly 1.5 million distinct CDR3 sequences, with 35% to 45% as singletons. This clonotype originated in a woman between 18 and 30 years old in good health. What was sequenced was blood.

CDR3 protein: CASSPDWRDTQYF. CDR3 coding DNA: TGTGCCAGCAGTCCTGACTGGCGGGATACGCAGTATTTT. The rearrangement links TRBV25-1 to TRBJ2-3, with unresolved D. The V and J ends lost 5 bases and 6 bases respectively, with 12 bases between them. The CDR3 contains 13 residues. Per germline, CDR1 MGHDK and CDR2 SYGVNS.